This section outlines one T cell receptor (beta chain) sequence together with its context. Libraries were prepared by immunoSEQ multiplex PCR; TCRdb keeps only in-frame clonotypes and omits some of them. This sample has more than 140,000 clones, with 86% found just once. The sample originates from a study of blood T cell repertoires in COVID-19. Study-wide context: The United States, Italy and Spain supplied acute and convalescent COVID-19 samples.

The CDR3 has 15 amino acids. Germline V gene sequence: CDR1 MNHNY, CDR2 SVGAGI (reference sequence). With 2 bases removed from V and 5 bases from J, the gap between germline ends came to 14 bases. This sequence was found in a woman aged 55-70 years with acute or convalescent COVID-19. This chain links TRBV6-6 with TRBJ2-3, with D possibly matching TRBD2 (5 bases). Sequenced sample: peripheral blood. CDR3 sequence (DNA): TGTGCCAGCAGTTACCCAACGGGGTTCGAAGATACGCAGTATTTT. Residues: CASSYPTGFEDTQYF.